Listed here are 12 T cell receptor beta chains from one sample, sequenced in a study of post-analysis software for immune sequencing data. Notes on the study in general: Four or five TRBV segments (TRBV5-6, TRBV5-1 and TRBV20-1 among them) occurred more frequently in patients than in controls.

No antigens are known for them. Presence of unique molecular identifiers characterized the TCR beta cDNA libraries. TCRdb reprocessed the PCR reads with MiXCR, giving one entry per CDR3 protein. The data show almost 700,000 distinct CDR3 sequences, approximately 60% seen once. The sequencing input was blood. Receptors were obtained from a girl aged 2-10 years with multiple sclerosis.

The genes are TRBV3-1 and TRBJ2-1, with D maybe TRBD2 (5 bases). Trimming cost V 0 bases and J 3 bases, with 9 bases left between them. The germline V gene has CDR1 LGHDT and CDR2 YNNKEL (reference sequence). The CDR3 loop spans 15 amino acids. The CDR3 sequence: CASSQDLSVYNEQFF. DNA of the CDR3: TGTGCCAGCAGCCAAGATCTTAGCGTCTACAATGAGCAGTTCTTC.

A single count supports this clonotype. CDR3 coding DNA: TGTGCCAGCAGCCCCGGACAGCCTAACTATGGCTACACCTTC. Its protein product is CASSPGQPNYGYTF. The rearrangement uses TRBV14 and TRBJ1-2; D possibly corresponds to TRBD1 (6 bases). Trimming cost V 4 bases and J 0 bases, with 9 bases left between them. This CDR3 comprises 14 residues. Germline assignment: CDR1 SGHDN and CDR2 FVKESK.

The table lists this clonotype with many counts. The germline gene is not matched at one end of the junction; a read error may be the cause. The chain uses TRBV5-1 and TRBJ2-7, with 12 nucleotides matching TRBD2. CDR3 length: 14 residues. Germline V lookup: CDR1 SGHRS, CDR2 YFSETQ. The CDR3 loop is CASSLAGGAYEQYF. CDR3 bases: TGTGCCAGCAGTCTAGCGGGAGGGGCCTACGAGCAGTACTTC.

In this sample, this clonotype turned up a few times. The chain combines TRBV12-3 or TRBV12-4 with TRBJ2-1; D is possibly TRBD1 or TRBD2 (5 bases each). V lost 7 bases and J lost 5, with 15 bases in between. This CDR3 is built from 14 residues. As DNA, the CDR3 is TGTGCCAGCAACGACCTGGGGGTTAACAATGAGCAGTTCTTC. This codes for CASNDLGVNNEQFF.

The genes are TRBV29-1 and TRBJ2-1; perhaps TRBD2 as D (7 bases). The V end was cut by 6 bases, the J end by 0 bases, with 12 bases between. There are 14 residues in the CDR3. The germline V gene has CDR1 SQVTM and CDR2 ANQGSEA. This CDR3 reads CSVGGGSSYNEQFF. The CDR3 DNA reads as TGCAGCGTGGGAGGGGGGTCCTCCTACAATGAGCAGTTCTTC.

V gene TRBV20-1 combines with J gene TRBJ2-5; 11 nucleotides agree with TRBD1. Germline CDR1 DFQATT, CDR2 SNEGSKA (reference sequence). The junction had 13 bases not matched to a gene; V was cut back by 2 bases and J by 11 bases. The CDR3 totals 15 residues. CDR3: CSARKAGQGAGEQYF. The CDR3 DNA sequence: TGCAGTGCTAGAAAGGCCGGACAGGGGGCCGGGGAGCAGTACTTC.

The rearrangement links TRBV7-2 to TRBJ2-1; D is ambiguous. Germline loops: CDR1 SGHTA, CDR2 FQGNSA. CDR3 size: 12 residues. The V end was cut by 0 bases, the J end by 14 bases, with 11 bases between. The CDR3 DNA follows: TGTGCCAGCAGCTTAGCTCAGGTTTTCAAGTTCTTC. Translating it yields CASSLAQVFKFF.

The chain is built from TRBV7-2 and TRBJ2-7, with D tentatively TRBD1 (6 bases). The end of the DNA is better explained by TRBJ2-5, so the J call may be wrong. CDR1 and CDR2 from the germline V gene are SGHTA and FQGNSA. The CDR3 is made up of 14 amino acids. The CDR3, as DNA: TGTGCCAGCAGCCGTGCGCGGCAGGGGGAGACCCAGTACTTC. Translated: CASSRARQGETQYF.

The V call is TRBV20-1, the J call TRBJ2-2, with TRBD2 matching over 12 bases. Germline V gene sequence: CDR1 DFQATT, CDR2 SNEGSKA (reference sequence). The CDR3 covers 15 residues. Unmatched junction bases numbered 3, after V lost 0 bases and J lost 7 bases. CDR3: CSARESGLAGGELFF. CDR3 DNA sequence: TGCAGTGCTAGAGAGTCGGGACTAGCGGGCGGGGAGCTGTTTTTT.

V is TRBV6-1 and J is TRBJ1-1, with TRBD1 identical over 12 bases. The CDR3 sequence is 16 residues long. The germline V gene encodes CDR1 MNHNS and CDR2 SASEGT. V was clipped by 4 bases and J by 1 base; unmatched bases: 4. This CDR3 reads CASSAGQGAGNTEAFF. The CDR3 nucleotides are TGTGCCAGCAGTGCGGGACAGGGGGCGGGGAACACTGAAGCTTTCTTT.

This rearrangement joins TRBV7-2 to TRBJ1-5, with 8 bases lining up with TRBD1. This CDR3 is built from 15 residues. Germline CDR1 reads SGHTA; CDR2 reads FQGNSA. Trimming removed 9 bases from V and 4 bases from J; junction bases left unmatched: 11. This CDR3 is CASTSDRGINQPQHF. The CDR3 DNA sequence: TGTGCCAGTACCTCCGACAGGGGAATTAATCAGCCCCAGCATTTT.

The rearrangement links TRBV2 to TRBJ1-5; no clear D. The length of the CDR3 is 12 residues. CDR1 SNHLY and CDR2 FYNNEI come from the germline V gene. Between the trimmed V and J ends, which lost 7 bases and 5 bases, there was a span of 9 bases. CDR3 DNA: TGTGCCAGCAAGGCAGTGGATCAGCCCCAGCATTTT. It translates to CASKAVDQPQHF.